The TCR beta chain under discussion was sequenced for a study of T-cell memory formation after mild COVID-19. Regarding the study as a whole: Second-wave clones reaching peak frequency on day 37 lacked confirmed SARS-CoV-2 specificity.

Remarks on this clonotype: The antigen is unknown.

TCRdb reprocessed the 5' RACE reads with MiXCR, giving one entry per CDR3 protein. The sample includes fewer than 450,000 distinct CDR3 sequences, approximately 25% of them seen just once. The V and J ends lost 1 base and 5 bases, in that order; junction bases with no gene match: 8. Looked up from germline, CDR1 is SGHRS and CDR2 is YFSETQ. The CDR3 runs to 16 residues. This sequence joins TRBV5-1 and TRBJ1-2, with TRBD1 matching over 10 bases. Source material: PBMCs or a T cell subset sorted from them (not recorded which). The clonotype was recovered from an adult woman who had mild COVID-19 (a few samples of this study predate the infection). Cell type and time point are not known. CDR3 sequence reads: CASSLIAGQGGYGYTF. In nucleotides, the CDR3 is TGCGCCAGCAGCTTGATAGCTGGACAGGGGGGGTATGGCTACACCTTC.